The rows below give T cell receptor beta chains drawn from one sample of a study of blood T cells in healthy people across ages. TCRdb re-analysed the 5' RACE reads in MiXCR, keeping a single row per CDR3 protein. The sample records approximately 800,000 distinct CDR3 sequences, about a quarter being singletons. The sample also formed part of further work on T cells of mothers and their children.

The sequencing sample was made of blood. The origin of the receptors is a boy younger than 18 in good health. CDR3s include the opening cysteine and the closing phenylalanine or tryptophan. D genes are given only for firm matches. Not all rows give a size; the values are once, few, many and, for expanded clones, a class.

clone_size | j_call | v_call | d_call | cdr3_nt | cdr3_aa
- | TRBJ2-7 | TRBV19 | - | TGTGCCAGTAGTCGGGACGAAACCTACGAGCAGTACTTC | CASSRDETYEQYF
- | TRBJ1-6 | TRBV28 | - | TGTGCCAGCAGTAGTATGGCGGGAGCCCCCAATTCACCCCTCCACTTT | CASSSMAGAPNSPLHF
- | TRBJ2-5 | TRBV9 | - | TGTGCCAGCAGCGTTGGGGGCACCCGGATGGAGACCCAGTACTTC | CASSVGGTRMETQYF
- | TRBJ2-5 | TRBV6-1 | - | TGTGCCAGCAGTGTAAGGGACCCAGAGACCCAGTACTTC | CASSVRDPETQYF
- | TRBJ2-1 | TRBV7-9 | - | TGTGCCAGCAGCTCTGGTGGCGGACCTCATAATGAGCAGTTCTTC | CASSSGGGPHNEQFF
- | TRBJ2-3 | TRBV20-1 | TRBD2 | TGCAGTGCTAGGAATGCGGGAGGGGGAGATACGCAGTATTTT | CSARNAGGGDTQYF
many | TRBJ2-2 | TRBV2 | - | TGTGCCAGCAGTAGACTCAACACCGGGGAGCTGTTTTTT | CASSRLNTGELFF
- | TRBJ2-4 | TRBV6-1 | - | TGTGCCAGCAGTGAAGCGGGTCGTGGGATTCAGTACTTC | CASSEAGRGIQYF
- | TRBJ2-5 | TRBV5-1 | - | TGCGCCAGCAGCTTGGACGGGCGAGCGGAAGAGACCCAGTACTTC | CASSLDGRAEETQYF
- | TRBJ2-5 | TRBV30 | - | TGTGCCTGGAGTGTACAACCGGAGACCCAGTACTTC | CAWSVQPETQYF
- | TRBJ2-5 | TRBV9 | - | TGTGCCAGCAGCGTAGAAACTTTGGGGATCCAAGAGACCCAGTACTTC | CASSVETLGIQETQYF
few | TRBJ2-1 | TRBV12-3/TRBV12-4 | - | TGTGCCAGCAGTTTACTCTATGATAATGAGCAGTTCTTC | CASSLLYDNEQFF
few | TRBJ2-1 | TRBV11-2 | TRBD2 | TGCGCCAGCAGCTTAGCATCGCGGGGGGGCCACAATGAGCAGTTCTTC | CASSLASRGGHNEQFF
many | TRBJ2-2 | TRBV4-1 | TRBD1 | TGCGCCAGCAGCCAAGGGGACCCGGGACAGGGGGCCGGGGAGCTGTTTTTT | CASSQGDPGQGAGELFF
few | TRBJ2-6 | TRBV5-1 | - | TGCGCCAGCAGCTGGGTGCAGGGCAGAAGTCTCTCTGGGGCCAACGTCCTGACTTTC | CASSWVQGRSLSGANVLTF
few | TRBJ2-4 | TRBV13 | - | TGTGCCAGCAGCTTAGGCTTAGTCGTGGGGACTAAAAACATTCAGTACTTC | CASSLGLVVGTKNIQYF
- | TRBJ2-5 | TRBV11-2 | - | TGTGCCAGCAGCTTAGGGGGCGGGACAATGCTAGAGACCCAGTACTTC | CASSLGGGTMLETQYF
few | TRBJ2-5 | TRBV12-3/TRBV12-4 | TRBD1 | TGTGCCAGCAGACAGGGGGCTACGGAGACCCAGTACTTC | CASRQGATETQYF
few | TRBJ1-2 | TRBV7-9 | TRBD1 | TGTGCCAGCCCCCCGGGACAGGGAACTAGTGGCTACACCTTC | CASPPGQGTSGYTF
few | TRBJ2-5 | TRBV5-1 | - | TGCGCCAGCAGCGAAATTGATGCGAGGGAGACCCAGTACTTC | CASSEIDARETQYF
few | TRBJ2-6 | TRBV11-1 | - | TGTGCCAGCAGCTTACGGGTAGCCGGCTCTGGGGCCAACGTCCTGACTTTC | CASSLRVAGSGANVLTF
many | TRBJ2-7 | TRBV6-5 | TRBD1 | TGTGCCAGCAGCTACTCCGGGACAGGGGTATACGAGCAGTACTTC | CASSYSGTGVYEQYF
few | TRBJ2-7 | TRBV4-1 | TRBD1 | TGCGCCAGCAGCCAGGGACAGGGGAACTCCTACGAGCAGTACTTC | CASSQGQGNSYEQYF
- | TRBJ2-7 | TRBV12-3/TRBV12-4 | - | TGTGCCAGCTCCCCTGGCGTCCGCGGCGGCGAGCAGTACTTC | CASSPGVRGGEQYF
- | TRBJ2-7 | TRBV20-1 | - | TGCAGTGCTAGAGTGGCAGGGGAACACTACGAGCAGTACTTC | CSARVAGEHYEQYF
few | TRBJ1-2 | TRBV6-6 | - | TGTGCCAGCAGTTCCGGGACACCCTACTATGGCTACACCTTC | CASSSGTPYYGYTF
few | TRBJ1-5 | TRBV27 | - | TGTGCCAGCAGTTTATCAGGGGACACCCGGACACAGCCCCAGCATTTT | CASSLSGDTRTQPQHF
once | TRBJ1-5 | TRBV6-5 | - | TGTGCCAGCAGCCGCGGACCGGGTCAGCCCCAGCATTTT | CASSRGPGQPQHF
- | TRBJ2-3 | TRBV4-1 | TRBD1 | TGCGCCAGCAGCCAAGATTTTATGGGACAGGGGAGGACAGATACGCAGTATTTT | CASSQDFMGQGRTDTQYF
few | TRBJ2-7 | TRBV28 | - | TGTGCCAGCAGTTGGGGTGAGGGCCCCGAGCAGTACTTC | CASSWGEGPEQYF
- | TRBJ2-5 | TRBV19 | TRBD1 | TGTGCCAGTAGCGGCTCGACAGGGGGGGAGACCCAGTACTTC | CASSGSTGGETQYF
few | TRBJ2-7 | TRBV5-1 | - | TGCGCCAGCAGCCTGTGCGGGACAGAAGGGTGCGAGCAGTACTTC | CASSLCGTEGCEQYF
- | TRBJ2-5 | TRBV5-5 | - | TGTGCCAGCAGCTTGGGGTACCTCCAAGAGACCCAGTACTTC | CASSLGYLQETQYF
few | TRBJ2-3 | TRBV5-1 | - | TGCGCCAGCAGCTTGGCCATATTAAGTCAGAACACAGATACGCAGTATTTT | CASSLAILSQNTDTQYF